This entry lists 23 T cell receptor beta chains sequenced from one sample in a study of Graves' ophthalmopathy and Graves' hyperthyroidism. Amplification of TCR beta CDR3 regions used RNA transcripts. The first-round RT-PCR employed HTBI primers together with the Qiagen OneStep RT-PCR kit. A multiplex PCR was then performed as the second round. TCRdb ran MiXCR on the multiplex PCR reads and lists one entry per CDR3 protein. The sample includes approximately 700,000 distinct CDR3 sequences, roughly two fifths seen only once; the top ten take roughly 45%. Material for sequencing was peripheral blood. Receptor source: an adult man with Graves' ophthalmopathy.

The V gene is TRBV10-3, the J gene TRBJ2-7, with 7 bases aligning to TRBD1. V was pared by 10 bases and J by 3 bases, with 12 bases of the junction left unmatched. The CDR3 covers 14 residues. Germline CDR1 and CDR2: ENHRY and SYGVKD. CDR3: CASTGTVSFYEQYF. In nucleotides, the CDR3 is TGTGCCAGCACTGGGACAGTAAGTTTCTACGAGCAGTACTTC.

At least ten counts were recorded for this clonotype. The chain couples TRBV7-9 to TRBJ2-7, with D possibly being TRBD2 (5 bases). The CDR3 is 16 residues long. CDR1 SEHNR and CDR2 FQNEAQ come from the germline V gene (reference sequence). Trimming stripped 2 bases from V and 3 bases from J, with 17 bases between. CDR3 loop: CASSLWSMGGYYEQYF. For the CDR3, the DNA is TGTGCCAGCAGCTTATGGTCGATGGGCGGGTACTACGAGCAGTACTTC.

The gene calls are TRBV11-1 and TRBJ2-5, with 12 bases that match TRBD2. The germline gives CDR1 SGHAT, CDR2 FQDESV (reference sequence). The CDR3 sequence is 16 residues long. J gave up 5 bases and V 5 bases, and 9 bases lay outside the gene matches. The CDR3: CASSDYGLAGPETQYF. The CDR3 nucleotides read TGTGCCAGCAGCGACTACGGACTAGCGGGGCCGGAGACCCAGTACTTC.

Ten or more counts support this clonotype. The chain employs TRBV6-5 and TRBJ1-2; D unclear. Germline assignment: CDR1 MNHEY and CDR2 SVGAGI. V was cut by 6 bases and J by 5 bases, with 13 bases left in between. CDR3 length: 13 residues. This CDR3 is CASSKGPRYGYTF. The CDR3 region has the DNA TGTGCCAGCAGCAAAGGACCGAGATATGGCTACACCTTC.

On this clonotype itself: A much larger clone differs from this one at a single base, so this may be a read error. The V and J genes are TRBV14 and TRBJ1-2; 7 bases align to TRBD1. CDR1 SGHDN and CDR2 FVKESK come from the germline V gene. The ends lost 4 bases at V and 0 bases at J; junction bases unmatched: 5. The CDR3 consists of 15 residues. Here the CDR3 DNA reads TGTGCCAGCAGCCCCCGGGACAGTGCTAACTATGGCTACACCTTC. The encoded protein is CASSPRDSANYGYTF. The full variable domain, with the rest looked up from reference TRBV14 and TRBJ1-2, is EAGVTQFPSHSVIEKGQTVTLRCDPISGHDNLYWYRRVMGKEIKFLLHFVKESKQDESGMPNNRFLAERTGGTYSTLKVQPAELEDSGVYFCASSPRDSANYGYTFGSGTRLTVV.

This clonotype was seen many times. The chain is built from TRBV24-1 and TRBJ2-5; no definite D call. Germline lookup yields CDR1 KGHDR and CDR2 SFDVKD. This CDR3 region has 15 residues. V lost 4 bases and J lost 2, with 13 bases in between. The CDR3 sequence: CATSDAETAQETQYF. CDR3 nucleotides: TGTGCCACCAGTGACGCCGAGACTGCTCAAGAGACCCAGTACTTC.

The chain combines TRBV20-1 with TRBJ1-4; D is ambiguous. Germline V gives CDR1 DFQATT, CDR2 SNEGSKA (reference sequence). The CDR3 totals 12 residues. Trimming removed 3 bases from V and 8 bases from J, with 10 bases in between. CDR3 DNA: TGCAGTGCTAGTGGCGATGGGGAAAAACTGTTTTTT. It yields the protein CSASGDGEKLFF.

Turning to this clonotype: A junction boundary mismatches the germline segment, possibly from a read error. The CDR3 sequence is CASSDRQGAYGYTF. The DNA for the CDR3 is TGTGCCAGCAGTGACCGACAGGGGGCTTATGGCTACACCTTC. V usage is TRBV10-3 and J usage is TRBJ1-2, with 10 bases aligning to TRBD1. CDR3 size: 14 residues. Germline V CDR1 and CDR2: ENHRY, SYGVKD.

This chain joins TRBV13 and TRBJ2-7; D might be TRBD2 (5 bases). The CDR3 has 15 amino acids. Germline V gene lookup returns CDR1 PRHDT and CDR2 FYEKMQ (reference sequence). V shed 1 base and J shed 3 bases, with 13 bases lying between them. The CDR3 loop reads CASSLAGLALYEQYF. The CDR3 DNA reads as TGTGCCAGCAGCTTAGCAGGACTGGCTCTCTACGAGCAGTACTTC.

The chain carries TRBV29-1 and TRBJ1-2; the D gene is possibly TRBD1 (5 bases). Trimming removed 5 bases from V and 3 bases from J, with 16 bases in between. This CDR3 has 14 residues. Germline-derived CDR1 and CDR2 are SQVTM and ANQGSEA. The CDR3 spells CSVFRGGFDYGYTF. CDR3 nucleotides: TGCAGCGTTTTCCGCGGGGGGTTCGACTATGGCTACACCTTC.

This clonotype came up many times. The chain combines TRBV2 with TRBJ1-6; the D gene is possibly TRBD1 (5 bases). V was pared by 2 bases and J by 6 bases, with 20 bases between. This CDR3 is 18 amino acids long. Germline V gene data show CDR1 as SNHLY and CDR2 as FYNNEI. The CDR3: CASSEYGYRTGGNSPLHF. The CDR3 DNA reads as TGTGCCAGCAGTGAATACGGGTACAGGACCGGGGGTAATTCACCCCTCCACTTT.

Ten or more counts support this clonotype. V gene TRBV2 combines with J gene TRBJ1-2, with TRBD1 identical over 7 bases. The CDR3 loop spans 13 amino acids. V trimming: 6 bases; J trimming: 8 bases; junction bases outside the gene matches: 9. Germline V gives CDR1 SNHLY, CDR2 FYNNEI. The chain's CDR3 is CASRRDSSIGYTF. DNA for the CDR3: TGTGCCAGCAGAAGGGACAGCTCTATAGGCTACACCTTC.

The chain has TRBV5-7 and TRBJ1-2; D is possibly TRBD1 (5 bases). TRBV5-7 is marked as an open reading frame, function uncertain. This CDR3 has 16 amino acids. V lost 4 bases, J lost 1 base, and 17 bases lay in between. The CDR3 bases are TGTGCCAGCAGCGCACTGGGGACTGGATTTAACTATGGCTACACCTTC. It translates to CASSALGTGFNYGYTF.

The chain is built from TRBV5-8 and TRBJ1-6, with 10 bases identical to TRBD1. V dropped 4 bases and J dropped 3; count of bases not matched to a gene: 1. CDR3 length: 15 amino acids. CDR1 and CDR2 from the germline V gene are SGHTS and YDEGEE. CDR3 protein: CASSRDRGYNSPLHF. In nucleotides, the CDR3 is TGTGCCAGCAGCCGGGACAGGGGCTATAATTCACCCCTCCACTTT.

V usage is TRBV7-2 and J usage is TRBJ1-1; D gene ambiguous. Germline CDR1 reads SGHTA; CDR2 reads FQGNSA. Trimming took 0 bases from V and 0 from J, leaving 5 bases between them. This CDR3 has 14 amino acids. CDR3 sequence reads: CASSLAELNTEAFF. The CDR3 DNA is TGTGCCAGCAGCTTAGCGGAACTGAACACTGAAGCTTTCTTT. The whole variable domain, filled in from reference TRBV7-2 and TRBJ1-1, reads GAGVSQSPSNKVTEKGKDVELRCDPISGHTALYWYRQSLGQGLEFLIYFQGNSAPDKSGLPSDRFSAERTGGSVSTLTIQRTQQEDSAVYLCASSLAELNTEAFFGQGTRLTVV.

V usage is TRBV10-3 and J usage is TRBJ1-2; D is possibly TRBD1 (5 bases). V was trimmed by 3 bases and J by 8 bases, leaving 10 bases between them. CDR1 and CDR2 from the germline V gene are ENHRY and SYGVKD. The CDR3 sequence is 12 residues long. The CDR3 here is CAISDFDSGYTF. DNA of the CDR3: TGTGCCATCAGTGACTTCGACAGCGGCTACACCTTC.

Note on this clonotype: One base away lies a much larger clone, so this may be a sequencing read error. The gene calls are TRBV25-1 and TRBJ2-2, with D perhaps matching TRBD2 (6 bases). The V end was cut by 1 base, the J end by 4 bases, with 10 bases between. Germline V gene sequence: CDR1 MGHDK, CDR2 SYGVNS. The CDR3 length is 15 residues. DNA for the CDR3: TGTGCCAGCAGTGAATTGCGGGGTCGCACCGGGGAGCTGTTTTTT. Its protein is CASSELRGRTGELFF. The whole variable domain, remainder taken from reference TRBV25-1 and TRBJ2-2, is EADIYQTPRYLVIGTGKKITLECSQTMGHDKMYWYQQDPGMELHLIHYSYGVNSTEKGDLSSESTVSRIRTEHFPLTLESARPSHTSQYLCASSELRGRTGELFFGEGSRLTVL.

This clonotype has only a few counts. The chain couples TRBV7-9 to TRBJ1-4; D unclear. CDR3 size: 16 residues. V gave up 3 bases and J gave up 2 bases, with 13 bases separating them. Germline V gene sequence: CDR1 SEHNR, CDR2 FQNEAQ (reference sequence). In DNA, the CDR3 is TGTGCCAGCAGCTTTGAGCCCGCGGGGACTAATGAAAAACTGTTTTTT. Its translation is CASSFEPAGTNEKLFF.

Comment on this clonotype: At one boundary the junction diverges from the germline segment, which might be a read error. The chain joins TRBV7-9 to TRBJ1-1, with D uncertain. This CDR3 is built from 15 residues. Per germline, CDR1 SEHNR and CDR2 FQNEAQ (reference sequence). CDR3 sequence (DNA): TGTGCCAGCAGTTTAGGTTCCCACATAAACACTGAAGCTTTCTTT. This sequence encodes CASSLGSHINTEAFF.

The rearrangement joins TRBV5-4 to TRBJ2-5; D perhaps matches TRBD2 (5 bases). Germline V lookup: CDR1 SGHNT, CDR2 YYREEE (reference sequence). The V and J ends lost 4 bases and 0 bases respectively, with 19 bases between them. The CDR3 totals 17 residues. CDR3 DNA sequence: TGTGCCAGCAGCCCTCGTTTCGGACTTCTAAACCAAGAGACCCAGTACTTC. This translates into CASSPRFGLLNQETQYF.

This chain links TRBV20-1 with TRBJ2-7; no firm D call. V lost 0 bases to trimming and J lost 7 bases, with 16 bases between them. The CDR3 has 14 amino acids. Germline lookup yields CDR1 DFQATT and CDR2 SNEGSKA (reference sequence). CDR3: CSARDPKVMSEQYF. The CDR3, as DNA: TGCAGTGCTAGAGACCCCAAGGTTATGAGTGAGCAGTACTTC.

This clonotype has a handful of counts. This sequence joins TRBV7-9 and TRBJ1-3, with TRBD1 matching 7 bases. The CDR3 contains 16 residues. Germline V gives CDR1 SEHNR, CDR2 FQNEAQ (reference sequence). V lost 5 bases to trimming and J lost 0 bases; unmatched junction nucleotides: 7. This chain's CDR3 is CASSTGQPVSGNTIYF. Written as DNA, the CDR3 is TGTGCCAGCAGCACGGGACAGCCCGTCTCTGGAAACACCATATATTTT.

This clonotype was seen a handful of times. Compared with germline, one end of the junction differs, possibly owing to a read error. CDR3 loop: CATSVSSDGDLANTGELFF. The CDR3 coding sequence is TGTGCCACCAGTGTCTCCTCGGACGGGGATTTAGCGAACACCGGGGAGCTGTTTTTT. The chain uses TRBV25-1 and TRBJ2-2; D perhaps matches TRBD2 (5 bases). Germline V gene lookup returns CDR1 MGHDK and CDR2 SYGVNS. The CDR3 spans 19 residues.